This T cell receptor beta chain comes out of a study of blood T cell repertoires in COVID-19. Study-level information: T cells, B-cell-depleted T cells, or PBMCs supplied cDNA or gDNA.

One Seattle source followed patients from active infection through their disease course. Germline CDR1 SGDLS, CDR2 YYNGEE. Trimming shortened V by 0 bases and J by 8 bases, and 17 bases separated the two germline ends. The CDR3 runs 16 residues. As originally analysed: Amplification of reference gene primers was used by the study to estimate nucleated cell counts. Clones were read by immunoSEQ multiplex PCR, and TCRdb kept only the in-frame ones, dropping some. From that table come the V and J calls and clone size; the DNA was used to work out D and trimming. The sample has about 160,000 clones, roughly 88% seen once.

The clonotype was recovered from a man older than 75 with COVID-19, enrolled during active disease. Sequencing was performed on peripheral blood. The chain has TRBV9 and TRBJ1-4, with D possibly matching TRBD1 (5 bases). Here the CDR3 DNA reads TGTGCCAGCAGCGTAGCTACTGGGCAGGGAGGGGAAAAACTGTTTTTT. This codes for CASSVATGQGGEKLFF.